This record looks at one T cell receptor (beta chain) sequence and its context. This entry is derived from a study of PD-1 blockade in classical Hodgkin lymphoma. Time point in this sample: cycle 4 day 1 (C4D1), after about 6 weeks of nivolumab. Every patient experienced relapse after autologous stem cell transplantation, and brentuximab vedotin exposure varied. Sequenced by immunoSEQ multiplex PCR; TCRdb stores in-frame clones only, minus some. The table includes tens of thousands of clones, 80% detected once. V was shortened by 0 bases and J by 4 bases, with 7 bases between the two germline ends. The length of the CDR3 is 14 residues. CDR1 and CDR2 (germline): ENHRY, SYGVKD.

The TCR was taken from a human donor with classical Hodgkin lymphoma. The sample was peripheral blood mononuclear cells (PBMCs), taken before the fourth cycle of nivolumab. V is TRBV10-3 and J is TRBJ1-3; D is unclear. CDR3: CAISESMGGNTIYF. DNA for the CDR3: TGTGCCATCAGTGAGTCGATGGGGGGAAACACCATATATTTT.